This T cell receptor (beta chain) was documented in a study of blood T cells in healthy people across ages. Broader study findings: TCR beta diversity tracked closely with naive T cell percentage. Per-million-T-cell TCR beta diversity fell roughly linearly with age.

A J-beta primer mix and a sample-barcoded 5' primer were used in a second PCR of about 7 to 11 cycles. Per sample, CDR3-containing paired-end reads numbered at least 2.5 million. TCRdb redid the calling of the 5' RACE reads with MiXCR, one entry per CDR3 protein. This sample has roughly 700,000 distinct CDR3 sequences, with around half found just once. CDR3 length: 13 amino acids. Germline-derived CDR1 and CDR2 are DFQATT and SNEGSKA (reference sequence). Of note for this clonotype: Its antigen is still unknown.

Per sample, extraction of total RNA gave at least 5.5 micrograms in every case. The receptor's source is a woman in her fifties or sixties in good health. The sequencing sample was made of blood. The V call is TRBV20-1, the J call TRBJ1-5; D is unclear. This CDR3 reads CSPLPAHNQPQHF. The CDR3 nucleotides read TGCAGCCCCCTCCCTGCTCATAATCAGCCCCAGCATTTT.